This passage covers 19 T cell receptor beta chains from one sample sequenced in a study of T cells in Graves' hyperthyroidism and ophthalmopathy. TCR beta CDR3 region amplification was performed from RNA transcripts. HTBI primers were the set used in a first-round RT-PCR of the TCR CDR3. MiXCR was run by TCRdb on the multiplex PCR reads, yielding one entry per CDR3 protein. The sample shows roughly 180,000 distinct CDR3 sequences, 9.4% of them seen only once. The sequenced sample was blood. The receptors here all came from a woman younger than 35 with Graves' hyperthyroidism that later progressed to Graves' ophthalmopathy.

Concerning this clonotype itself: A much larger clone lies a single base off, so this may be a read error. J is TRBJ2-7 and V is TRBV7-8; D might be TRBD1 (7 bases). The CDR3 runs 14 residues. The germline V gene has CDR1 SGHVS and CDR2 FQNEAQ. The ends were cut back, 11 bases at V and 1 base at J, with 18 bases in the middle. The CDR3 nucleotides read TGTGCCTTAACCCGGGCAGGGGGGTCCTACGAGCAGTACTTC. Protein sequence: CALTRAGGSYEQYF. Using reference TRBV7-8 and TRBJ2-7 for the parts outside the CDR3, the full variable domain is GAGVSQSPRYKVAKRGQDVALRCDPISGHVSLFWYQQALGQGPEFLTYFQNEAQLDKSGLPSDRFFAERPEGSVSTLKIQRTQQEDSAVYLCALTRAGGSYEQYFGPGTRLTVT.

This clonotype was counted at least ten times. V usage is TRBV7-9 and J usage is TRBJ2-7; a weak D match, TRBD1 (5 bases). The CDR3 is made up of 14 amino acids. From germline, CDR1 is SEHNR and CDR2 FQNEAQ (reference sequence). The V end lost 5 bases, the J end lost 9 bases, and 20 bases lay between the germline ends. CDR3 loop: CASSPYDPADRQYF. The CDR3 nucleotides read TGTGCCAGCAGCCCATACGACCCAGCAGACAGGCAGTACTTC.

This clonotype was seen at least ten times. The rearrangement joins TRBV12-3 or TRBV12-4 to TRBJ1-5; D may be TRBD1 (5 bases). Trimming removed 5 bases from V and 2 bases from J, with 13 bases in between. This CDR3 has 15 amino acids. CDR3 nucleotides: TGTGCCAGCAGTCGCCAGGGATTCGGCAATCAGCCCCAGCATTTT. It codes for CASSRQGFGNQPQHF.

Many counts were recorded for this clonotype. This chain links TRBV24-1 with TRBJ1-1, with no clear D. The V gene lost 4 bases and the J gene lost 12 bases, with 20 bases spanning the gap. Looked up from germline, CDR1 is KGHDR and CDR2 is SFDVKD. The CDR3 contains 14 residues. CDR3 bases: TGTGCCACCAGTGACGGATGGAACTCTCGAGCGACTTTCTTT. Translating gives CATSDGWNSRATFF.

In this sample, this clonotype turned up many times. The chain is built from TRBV30 and TRBJ2-5, with TRBD2 matching over 7 bases. The CDR3 contains 13 residues. Germline V lookup: CDR1 GTSNPN, CDR2 SVGIG (reference sequence). V dropped 4 bases and J dropped 4; count of bases not matched to a gene: 6. In DNA form, the CDR3 reads TGTGCCTGGATGGCGGGAGTGGGAGAGACCCAGTACTTC. Translation: CAWMAGVGETQYF.

The chain employs TRBV14 and TRBJ1-2; the D gene is possibly TRBD1 (6 bases). This CDR3 spans 12 amino acids. Germline values: CDR1 SGHDN, CDR2 FVKESK. V shed 6 bases and J shed 3 bases, with 8 bases lying between them. CDR3 DNA sequence: TGTGCCAGCAGGGGACAAGACTATGGCTACACCTTC. It translates to CASRGQDYGYTF.

Ten or more counts support this clonotype. The chain links TRBV6-1 to TRBJ2-2; D possibly corresponds to TRBD1 (6 bases). The V gene's germline CDR1 is MNHNS and CDR2 SASEGT. V lost 7 bases and J 2 bases, leaving 14 bases between the germline ends. The CDR3 contains 15 residues. For the CDR3, the DNA is TGTGCCAGCAAGCTTCGGGACACAAACACCGGGGAGCTGTTTTTT. Translated: CASKLRDTNTGELFF.

The V call is TRBV19, the J call TRBJ2-5; 10 positions agree with TRBD2. The length of the CDR3 is 14 residues. Germline loops: CDR1 LNHDA, CDR2 SQIVND (reference sequence). The V and J ends lost 3 bases and 13 bases, in that order; junction bases with no gene match: 11. CDR3: CASSIATSGAPPYF. CDR3 nucleotides: TGTGCCAGTAGTATCGCTACTAGCGGGGCGCCTCCGTACTTC. The full variable domain, with the rest looked up from reference TRBV19 and TRBJ2-5, is DGGITQSPKYLFRKEGQNVTLSCEQNLNHDAMYWYRQDPGQGLRLIYYSQIVNDFQKGDIAEGYSVSREKKESFPLTVTSAQKNPTAFYLCASSIATSGAPPYFGPGTRLLVL.

This clonotype was found many times. This chain uses TRBV10-3 with TRBJ1-1, with 7 bases matching TRBD1. In germline, CDR1 is ENHRY, CDR2 SYGVKD. This CDR3 has 15 residues. With 2 bases clipped from V and 0 bases from J, the junction kept 3 bases outside the gene matches. The CDR3: CAISERTGMNTEAFF. CDR3 DNA: TGTGCCATCAGTGAGAGGACAGGCATGAACACTGAAGCTTTCTTT.

The rearrangement links TRBV7-9 to TRBJ2-5, with unresolved D. With 5 bases removed from V and 5 bases from J, the gap between germline ends came to 6 bases. The CDR3 is 11 residues long. From germline, CDR1 is SEHNR and CDR2 FQNEAQ (reference sequence). CDR3 bases: TGTGCCAGCAGCATAAGGGAGACCCAGTACTTC. Translating gives CASSIRETQYF.

The genes are TRBV10-2 and TRBJ1-1; D is unresolved. Germline-derived CDR1 and CDR2 are WSHSY and SAAADI. Trimming took 2 bases from V and 1 from J, leaving 11 bases between them. The CDR3 extends over 15 amino acids. The DNA for the CDR3 is TGCGCCAGCAGTGAGGTCGGGCAGAAGAACACTGAAGCTTTCTTT. Translating gives CASSEVGQKNTEAFF.

This clonotype was counted a few times. This may stem from a read error, because a much larger clone lies one nucleotide away. The chain carries TRBV7-2 and TRBJ2-5, with D perhaps TRBD2 (6 bases). V was pared by 2 bases and J by 1 base, with 11 bases between. There are 15 residues in the CDR3. The germline V gene encodes CDR1 SGHTA and CDR2 FQGNSA. The CDR3, as DNA: TGTGCCAGCAGCTTATCCGGGACTTCCCAAGAGACCCAGTACTTC. The encoded protein is CASSLSGTSQETQYF.

This clonotype has a count of ten or more. This chain's CDR3 is CSARIATAGTGGISGNQPQHF. The CDR3 DNA follows: TGCAGTGCTAGAATTGCCACGGCCGGGACAGGGGGCATATCGGGCAATCAGCCCCAGCATTTT. The chain links TRBV20-1 to TRBJ1-5; TRBD1 aligns across 12 bases. CDR1 DFQATT and CDR2 SNEGSKA come from the germline V gene (reference sequence). The CDR3 extends over 21 amino acids. With 2 bases clipped from V and 2 bases from J, the junction kept 19 bases outside the gene matches.

This clonotype was observed many times. The chain is built from TRBV20-1 and TRBJ2-3; TRBD2 aligns across 9 bases. Germline V CDR1 and CDR2: DFQATT, SNEGSKA (reference sequence). Trimming took 3 bases from V and 0 from J; bases not matched to a gene: 13. The CDR3 extends over 18 amino acids. The CDR3, as DNA: TGCAGTGCTAGGGGCACAGCGGGGCGGGAGGGAAGCACAGATACGCAGTATTTT. Amino acid sequence: CSARGTAGREGSTDTQYF.

In this sample, this clonotype turned up many times. The J gene is TRBJ2-5, the V gene TRBV24-1; TRBD1 is a possible D gene (7 bases). This CDR3 has 12 amino acids. The V end was cut by 9 bases, the J end by 4 bases, with 11 bases between. Germline loops: CDR1 KGHDR, CDR2 SFDVKD. The CDR3 region has the DNA TGTGCCACCTCAGGGGGGCGAGAGACCCAGTACTTC. Amino acids: CATSGGRETQYF.

This clonotype has at least ten counts. The chain recombines TRBV11-2 with TRBJ2-7; 7 bases are a match to TRBD2. This CDR3 contains 17 residues. The germline V gene encodes CDR1 SGHAT and CDR2 FQNNGV. The V and J ends lost 5 bases and 1 base, in that order; junction bases with no gene match: 14. Here the CDR3 reads CASSPFISRDYSYEQYF. CDR3 sequence (DNA): TGTGCCAGCAGCCCATTTATCTCCCGGGACTATTCCTACGAGCAGTACTTC.

The CDR3 DNA reads TGTGCCAGCAGTGAACTAGCGGGAGAAGGGGGGGGGACCCAGTACTTC. Encoded protein: CASSELAGEGGGTQYF. The genes are TRBV6-1 and TRBJ2-5; TRBD2 agrees at 10 bases. Trimming at V came to 2 bases and at J to 7 bases, leaving 10 bases not matched to a gene. This CDR3 contains 16 residues. Germline loops: CDR1 MNHNS, CDR2 SASEGT.

There are a few counts of this clonotype. This sequence joins TRBV20-1 and TRBJ1-2, with a weak D call TRBD1 (6 bases). Germline-derived CDR1 and CDR2 are DFQATT and SNEGSKA (reference sequence). V was trimmed by 0 bases and J by 5 bases, leaving 22 bases between them. The CDR3 is made up of 17 amino acids. CDR3 nucleotides: TGCAGTGCTAGAGATCCCAGGGGAGTTGTCGATCGTTATGGCTACACCTTC. This translates into CSARDPRGVVDRYGYTF.

This clonotype came up many times. V usage is TRBV5-4 and J usage is TRBJ1-2; D perhaps matches TRBD1 (5 bases). The length of the CDR3 is 13 residues. V was trimmed by 1 base and J by 3 bases, leaving 7 bases between them. Germline CDR1 reads SGHNT; CDR2 reads YYREEE (reference sequence). As DNA, the CDR3 is TGTGCCAGCAGCTTGCGGGGGGACTATGGCTACACCTTC. It is translated as CASSLRGDYGYTF. Variable domain in full (rest from reference TRBV5-4 and TRBJ1-2): ETGVTQSPTHLIKTRGQQVTLRCSSQSGHNTVSWYQQALGQGPQFIFQYYREEENGRGNFPPRFSGLQFPNYSSELNVNALELDDSALYLCASSLRGDYGYTFGSGTRLTVV.